These T cell receptor beta chains were read from a single sample in a study of blood T cell repertoires in COVID-19. Repertoires were generated with immunoSEQ multiplex PCR, while TCRdb's copy carries only in-frame clones and drops some. The repertoire has roughly 150,000 clones, roughly nine tenths of them found once; the top ten carry roughly 15%. The sample taken for sequencing was peripheral blood. The source of these receptors is a woman aged 40 to 50 with acute or convalescent COVID-19. Both conserved end residues are part of each CDR3.

j_gene,v_gene,CDR3aa
TRBJ1-3,TRBV7-9,CASSLDSPGSGNTIYF
TRBJ1-2,TRBV12-3/TRBV12-4,CASSRGRNYGYTF
TRBJ2-1,TRBV7-9,CASSPQGTSSYNEQFF
TRBJ1-1,TRBV28,CASKRGLNTEAFF
TRBJ2-5,TRBV7-2,CASSFPGVNNLETQYF
TRBJ2-1,TRBV7-9,CASSLGRGVTSSYNEQFF
TRBJ2-5,TRBV9,CASSVERGQETQYF
TRBJ2-5,TRBV30,CAWSLWTRQETQYF
TRBJ1-3,TRBV20-1,CSASSAGFGNTIYF
TRBJ2-2,TRBV24-1,CATSDAPGQGSTGELFF
TRBJ1-2,TRBV28,CASSPPANYGYTF
TRBJ2-7,TRBV3-1/TRBV3-2,CASSQGSISFQQYF
TRBJ1-1,TRBV14,CASSQVSGTEAFF
TRBJ2-7,TRBV27,CASSLSTGRSEQYF
TRBJ1-4,TRBV11-2,CASSLDGPRAREKLFF
TRBJ2-3,TRBV10-3,CAISQGQIRTDTQYF
TRBJ1-1,TRBV5-4,CASSLAPQGGTEAFF
TRBJ2-1,TRBV2,CASSGLLAGGHNEQFF
TRBJ1-6,TRBV2,CASSDRQSSYNSPLHF
TRBJ2-2,TRBV9,CASSARTGDTGELFF
TRBJ2-7,TRBV7-9,CASSLAETGPYEQYF
TRBJ2-1,TRBV29-1,CSVEGDSYYNEQFF
TRBJ2-2,TRBV9,CASSVDGTGFTGELFF
TRBJ2-2,TRBV12-3/TRBV12-4,CASSVNRDGELFF
TRBJ2-1,TRBV11-1,CASSSTRESSYNEQFF
TRBJ1-6,TRBV27,CASSLQGYNSPLHF
TRBJ2-5,TRBV12-3/TRBV12-4,CASSSDNQETQYF
TRBJ2-3,TRBV7-2,CASSRGLAGVGDTQYF
TRBJ2-3,TRBV10-3,CAIGLLSDTQYF
TRBJ2-2,TRBV7-3,CASSRRGTTGELFF
TRBJ2-7,TRBV7-9,CASSQISGSYEQYF
TRBJ2-1,TRBV9,CASRDGRDTYNEQFF
TRBJ2-5,TRBV6-6,CAIQFQRKETQYF
TRBJ1-1,TRBV15,CATSRSGQGSTEAFF
TRBJ2-7,TRBV5-1,CASSPGTLVSYEQYF
TRBJ1-3,TRBV4-1,CASSQDWGLGNTIYF
TRBJ1-5,TRBV5-6,CASSRPLDKQPQHF
TRBJ2-1,TRBV5-4,CATHTSGGYNEQFF
TRBJ2-7,TRBV20-1,CSGLAAYEQYF
TRBJ2-7,TRBV3-1/TRBV3-2,CASSRPGHEQYF
TRBJ2-7,TRBV28,CASSLSNEQYF
TRBJ1-1,TRBV29-1,CSVAGGTGNTEAFF
TRBJ1-2,TRBV6-6,CASSRLTQGALTLGYTF
TRBJ2-7,TRBV6-5,CASRLGTGETYEQYF
TRBJ2-1,TRBV11-2,CASSLGTGSVDEQFF
TRBJ2-4,TRBV6-1,CASSGRLAGALWDIQYF
TRBJ2-1,TRBV11-1,CASHGLAGNEQFF
TRBJ1-2,TRBV7-9,CASRDSQGAYGYTF
TRBJ2-3,TRBV18,CASSLGLAGVNADTQYF
TRBJ2-7,TRBV6-1,CASSERGAGGREQYF
TRBJ2-1,TRBV2,CASSAPTYNEQFF
TRBJ1-6,TRBV19,CASSMDRGNSPLHF
TRBJ1-4,TRBV5-1,CASSRTGEVEKLFF